This T cell receptor beta chain was recorded in a study of cytomegalovirus exposure and HLA in healthy donors. Study in general: The approximately 120 validation repertoires, a later analysis reported, used the same platform as the approximately 650 first-cohort repertoires.

This clone has more than one count but fewer than ten. Its specificity is not known. Assay used: immunoSEQ multiplex PCR; TCRdb lists only in-frame clones, some missing. The sample includes 200,000 or so clones, about four fifths of them seen just once. Separation from the roughly 670-subject first cohort characterized the roughly 120-subject validation cohort, to which the donors belonged. The germline V gene encodes CDR1 SGHRS and CDR2 YFSETQ. V shed 4 bases and J 4 bases; nucleotides not matched to a gene: 9. The CDR3 runs to 15 residues. Notes on the study in general: Cytomegalovirus status was reportedly diagnosed by the classifier with high specificity and sensitivity. Among TCR beta chains, those listed as cytomegalovirus-associated numbered about 160.

This chain uses TRBV5-1 with TRBJ1-2; 8 bases line up with TRBD1. The clonotype was recovered from a man aged 18 to 29 in good health and CMV-seropositive. The source material was PBMCs. CDR3 DNA sequence: TGCGCCAGCAGCCATTGGACAGGGACGGTCTATGGCTACACCTTC. As protein: CASSHWTGTVYGYTF.